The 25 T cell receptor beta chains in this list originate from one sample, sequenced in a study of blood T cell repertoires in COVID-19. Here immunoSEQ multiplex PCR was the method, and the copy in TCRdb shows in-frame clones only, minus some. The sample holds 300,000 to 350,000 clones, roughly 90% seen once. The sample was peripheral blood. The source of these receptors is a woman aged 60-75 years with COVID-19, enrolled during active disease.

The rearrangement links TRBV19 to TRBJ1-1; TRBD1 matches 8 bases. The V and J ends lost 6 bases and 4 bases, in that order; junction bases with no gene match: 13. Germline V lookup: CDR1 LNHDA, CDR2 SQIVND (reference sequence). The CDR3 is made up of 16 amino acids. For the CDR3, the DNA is TGTGCCAGTAGCCGACAGGGGATAGGCATCAGCACTGAAGCTTTCTTT. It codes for CASSRQGIGISTEAFF. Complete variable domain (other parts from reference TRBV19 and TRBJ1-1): DGGITQSPKYLFRKEGQNVTLSCEQNLNHDAMYWYRQDPGQGLRLIYYSQIVNDFQKGDIAEGYSVSREKKESFPLTVTSAQKNPTAFYLCASSRQGIGISTEAFFGQGTRLTVV.

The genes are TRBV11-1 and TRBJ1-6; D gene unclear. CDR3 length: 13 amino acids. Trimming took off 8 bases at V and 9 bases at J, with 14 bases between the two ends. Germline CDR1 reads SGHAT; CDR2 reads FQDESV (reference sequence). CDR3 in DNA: TGTGCCAGCTCTGAGTGGGAGGGTTCACCCCTCCACTTT. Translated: CASSEWEGSPLHF.

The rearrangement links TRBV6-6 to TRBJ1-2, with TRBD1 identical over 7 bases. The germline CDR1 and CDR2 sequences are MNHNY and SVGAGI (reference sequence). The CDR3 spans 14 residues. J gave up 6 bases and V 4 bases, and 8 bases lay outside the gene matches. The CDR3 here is CASSSEIGGDGYTF. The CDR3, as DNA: TGTGCCAGCAGTTCGGAGATAGGGGGCGATGGCTACACCTTC.

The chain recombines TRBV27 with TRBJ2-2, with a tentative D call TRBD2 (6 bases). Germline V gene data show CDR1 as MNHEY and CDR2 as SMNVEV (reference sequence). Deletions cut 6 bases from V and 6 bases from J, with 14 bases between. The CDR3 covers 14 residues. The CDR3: CASSPTGDPGELFF. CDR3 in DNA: TGTGCCAGCAGCCCAACGGGGGATCCCGGGGAGCTGTTTTTT.

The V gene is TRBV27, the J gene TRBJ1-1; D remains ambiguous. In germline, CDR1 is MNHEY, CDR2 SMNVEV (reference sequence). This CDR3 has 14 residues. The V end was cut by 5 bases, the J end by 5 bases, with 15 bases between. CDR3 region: CASSLIGARTEAFF. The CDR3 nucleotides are TGTGCCAGCAGTCTAATCGGAGCGAGAACTGAAGCTTTCTTT.

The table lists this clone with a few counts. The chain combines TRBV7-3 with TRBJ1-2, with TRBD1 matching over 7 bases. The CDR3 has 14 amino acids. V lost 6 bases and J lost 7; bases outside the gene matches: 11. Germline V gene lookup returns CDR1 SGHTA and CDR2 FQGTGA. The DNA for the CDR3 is TGTGCCAGCAGTTCCGGGACAGCCGAGGGTGGCTACACCTTC. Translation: CASSSGTAEGGYTF.

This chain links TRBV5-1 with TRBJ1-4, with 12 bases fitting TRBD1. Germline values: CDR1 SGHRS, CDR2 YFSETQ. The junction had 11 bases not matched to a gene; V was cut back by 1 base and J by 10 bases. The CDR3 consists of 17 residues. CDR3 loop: CASSLLGDRGQYGKLFF. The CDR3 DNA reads TGCGCCAGCAGCTTGCTGGGGGACAGGGGGCAGTATGGAAAACTGTTTTTT.

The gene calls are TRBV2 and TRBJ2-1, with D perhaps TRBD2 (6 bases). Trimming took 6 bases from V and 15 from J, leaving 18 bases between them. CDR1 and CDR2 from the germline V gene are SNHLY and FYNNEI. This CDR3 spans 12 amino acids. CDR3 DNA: TGTGCCAGCAGATCTCCGGGACTCTTCCTGTTCTTC. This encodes CASRSPGLFLFF.

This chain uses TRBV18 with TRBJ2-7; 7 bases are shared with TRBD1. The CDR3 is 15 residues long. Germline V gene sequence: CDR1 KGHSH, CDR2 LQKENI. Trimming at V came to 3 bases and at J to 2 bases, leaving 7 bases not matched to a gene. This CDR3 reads CASSPPGQQAYEQYF. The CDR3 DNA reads TGTGCCAGCTCACCTCCGGGACAGCAAGCCTACGAGCAGTACTTC.

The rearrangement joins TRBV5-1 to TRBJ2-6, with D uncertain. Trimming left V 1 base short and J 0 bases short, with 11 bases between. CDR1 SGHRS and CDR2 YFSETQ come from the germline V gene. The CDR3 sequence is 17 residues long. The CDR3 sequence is CASSLRLASSGANVLTF. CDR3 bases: TGCGCCAGCAGCTTGCGACTTGCTAGCTCTGGGGCCAACGTCCTGACTTTC.

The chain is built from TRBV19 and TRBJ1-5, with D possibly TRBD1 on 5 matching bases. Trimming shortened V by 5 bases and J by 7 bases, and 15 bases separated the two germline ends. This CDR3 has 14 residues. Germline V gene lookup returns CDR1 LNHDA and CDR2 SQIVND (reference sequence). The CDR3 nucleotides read TGTGCCAGTAGTCGGGGGGGGGTACGCCAGCCCCAGCATTTT. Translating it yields CASSRGGVRQPQHF. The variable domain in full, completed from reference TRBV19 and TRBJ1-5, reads DGGITQSPKYLFRKEGQNVTLSCEQNLNHDAMYWYRQDPGQGLRLIYYSQIVNDFQKGDIAEGYSVSREKKESFPLTVTSAQKNPTAFYLCASSRGGVRQPQHFGDGTRLSIL.

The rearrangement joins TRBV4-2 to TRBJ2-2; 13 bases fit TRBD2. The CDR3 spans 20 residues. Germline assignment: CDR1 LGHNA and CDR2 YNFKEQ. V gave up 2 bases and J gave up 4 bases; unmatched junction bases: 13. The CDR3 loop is CASSQPTSGGAIGRTGELFF. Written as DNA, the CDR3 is TGTGCCAGCAGCCAACCTACTAGCGGGGGGGCTATCGGTCGCACCGGGGAGCTGTTTTTT.

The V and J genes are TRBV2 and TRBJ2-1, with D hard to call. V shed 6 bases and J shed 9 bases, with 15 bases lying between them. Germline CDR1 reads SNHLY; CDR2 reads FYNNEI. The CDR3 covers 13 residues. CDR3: CASRFSARGEQFF. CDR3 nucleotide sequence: TGTGCCAGCAGGTTTTCAGCCCGAGGTGAGCAGTTCTTC.

The CDR3 sequence is CATSITSGLHLYNSPLHF. CDR3 sequence (DNA): TGTGCCACCAGCATCACGTCAGGGCTGCACCTCTATAATTCACCCCTCCACTTT. The chain uses TRBV15 and TRBJ1-6; D possibly corresponds to TRBD1 (5 bases). Germline V gene data show CDR1 as LNHNV and CDR2 as YYDKDF (reference sequence). V was pared by 4 bases and J by 3 bases, with 19 bases between. The CDR3 has 18 residues.

The CDR3 sequence is CASRGGVTEPQHF. The CDR3 DNA is TGTGCCAGCAGGGGGGGGGTAACGGAGCCCCAGCATTTT. V and J are TRBV28 and TRBJ1-5; a weak D match, TRBD1 (5 bases). The V gene's germline CDR1 is MDHEN and CDR2 SYDVKM. The CDR3 is 13 amino acids. Between the trimmed V and J ends, which lost 6 bases and 8 bases, there was a span of 14 bases.

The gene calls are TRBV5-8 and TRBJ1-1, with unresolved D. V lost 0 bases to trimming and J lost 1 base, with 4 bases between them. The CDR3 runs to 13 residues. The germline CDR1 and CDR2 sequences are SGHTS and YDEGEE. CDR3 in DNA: TGTGCCAGCAGCTTGGAAGCGAACACTGAAGCTTTCTTT. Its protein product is CASSLEANTEAFF.

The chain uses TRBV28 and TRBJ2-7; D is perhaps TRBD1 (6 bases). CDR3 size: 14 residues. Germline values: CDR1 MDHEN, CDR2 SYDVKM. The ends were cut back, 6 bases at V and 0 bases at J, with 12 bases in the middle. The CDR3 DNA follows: TGTGCCAGCAGGCAACAGGGAAGCTCCTACGAGCAGTACTTC. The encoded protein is CASRQQGSSYEQYF.

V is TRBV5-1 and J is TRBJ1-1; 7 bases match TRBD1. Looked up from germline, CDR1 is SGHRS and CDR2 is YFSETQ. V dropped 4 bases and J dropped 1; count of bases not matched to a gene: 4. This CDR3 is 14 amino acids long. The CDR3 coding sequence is TGCGCCAGCAGCCAACAGGGGACGAACACTGAAGCTTTCTTT. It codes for CASSQQGTNTEAFF.

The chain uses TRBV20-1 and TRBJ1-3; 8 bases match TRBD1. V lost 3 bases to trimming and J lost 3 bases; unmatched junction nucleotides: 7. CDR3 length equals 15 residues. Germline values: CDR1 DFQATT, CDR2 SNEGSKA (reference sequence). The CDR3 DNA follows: TGCAGTGCTAGTCCGCGACAGGGGCTTGGAAACACCATATATTTT. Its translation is CSASPRQGLGNTIYF.

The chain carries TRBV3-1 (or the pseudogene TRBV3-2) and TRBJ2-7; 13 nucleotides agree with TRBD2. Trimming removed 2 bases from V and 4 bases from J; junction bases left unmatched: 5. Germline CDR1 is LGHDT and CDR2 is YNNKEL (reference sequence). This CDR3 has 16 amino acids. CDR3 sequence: CASSQLGLAGVYEQYF. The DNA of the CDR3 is TGTGCCAGCAGCCAACTCGGACTAGCGGGGGTTTACGAGCAGTACTTC.

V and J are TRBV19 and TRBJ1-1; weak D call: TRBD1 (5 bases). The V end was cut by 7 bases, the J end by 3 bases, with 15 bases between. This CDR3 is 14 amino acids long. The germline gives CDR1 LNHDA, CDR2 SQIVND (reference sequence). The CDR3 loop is CASMNGHLDTEAFF. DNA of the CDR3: TGTGCCAGTATGAATGGACATTTAGACACTGAAGCTTTCTTT.

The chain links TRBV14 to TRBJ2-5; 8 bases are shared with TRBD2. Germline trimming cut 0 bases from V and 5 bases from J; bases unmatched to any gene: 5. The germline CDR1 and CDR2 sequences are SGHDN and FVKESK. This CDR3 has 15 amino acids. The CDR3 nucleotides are TGTGCCAGCAGCCAAGAAGATCTAGCGGGCGAGACCCAGTACTTC. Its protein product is CASSQEDLAGETQYF.

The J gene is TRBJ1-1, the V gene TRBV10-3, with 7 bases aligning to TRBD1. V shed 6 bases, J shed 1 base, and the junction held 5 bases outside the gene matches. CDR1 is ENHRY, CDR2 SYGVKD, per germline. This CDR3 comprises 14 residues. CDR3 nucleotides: TGTGCCATCAGACCCGGGACAGAGAACACTGAAGCTTTCTTT. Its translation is CAIRPGTENTEAFF.

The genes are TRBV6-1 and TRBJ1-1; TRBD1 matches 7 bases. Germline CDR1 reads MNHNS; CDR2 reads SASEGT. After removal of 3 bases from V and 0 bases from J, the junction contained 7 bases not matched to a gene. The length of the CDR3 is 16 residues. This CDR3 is CASSDRGVGMNTEAFF. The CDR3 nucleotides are TGTGCCAGCAGTGACAGGGGGGTTGGGATGAACACTGAAGCTTTCTTT.

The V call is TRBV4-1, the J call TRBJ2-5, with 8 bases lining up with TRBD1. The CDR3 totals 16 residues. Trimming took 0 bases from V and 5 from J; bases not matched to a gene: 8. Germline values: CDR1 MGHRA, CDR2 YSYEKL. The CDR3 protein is CASSQDQGRGRETQYF. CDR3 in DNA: TGCGCCAGCAGCCAAGACCAGGGCAGGGGGCGGGAGACCCAGTACTTC.